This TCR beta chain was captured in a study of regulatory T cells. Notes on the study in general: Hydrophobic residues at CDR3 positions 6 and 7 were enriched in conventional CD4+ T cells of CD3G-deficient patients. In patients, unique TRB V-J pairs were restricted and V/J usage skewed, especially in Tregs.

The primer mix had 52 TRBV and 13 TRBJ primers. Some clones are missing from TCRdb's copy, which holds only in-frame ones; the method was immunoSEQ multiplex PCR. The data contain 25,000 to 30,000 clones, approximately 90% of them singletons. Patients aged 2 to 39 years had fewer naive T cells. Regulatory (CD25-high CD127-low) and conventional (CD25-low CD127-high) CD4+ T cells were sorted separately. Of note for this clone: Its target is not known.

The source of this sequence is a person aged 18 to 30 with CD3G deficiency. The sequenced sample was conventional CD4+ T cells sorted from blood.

DNA for the CDR3: TGTGCCAGCAGCTCCCCGGGACAGGGGGCAAAGACCCAGTACTTC. Translation: CASSSPGQGAKTQYF. This chain uses TRBV11-2 with TRBJ2-5, with 12 bases lining up with TRBD1. The V and J ends lost 4 bases and 6 bases, in that order; junction bases with no gene match: 6. This CDR3 has 15 residues. CDR1 and CDR2 from the germline V gene are SGHAT and FQNNGV.